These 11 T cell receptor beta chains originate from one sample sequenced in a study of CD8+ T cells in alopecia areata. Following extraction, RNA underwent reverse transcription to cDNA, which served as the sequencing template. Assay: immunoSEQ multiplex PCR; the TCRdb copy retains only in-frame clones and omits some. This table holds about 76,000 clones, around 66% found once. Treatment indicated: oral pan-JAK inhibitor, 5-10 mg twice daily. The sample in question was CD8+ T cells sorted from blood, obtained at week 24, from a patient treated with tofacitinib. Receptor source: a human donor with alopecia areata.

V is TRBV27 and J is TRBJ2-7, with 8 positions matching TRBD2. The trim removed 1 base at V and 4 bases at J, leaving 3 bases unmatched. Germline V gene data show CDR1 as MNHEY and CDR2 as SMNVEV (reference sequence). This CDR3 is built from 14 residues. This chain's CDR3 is CASSLYGGAYEQYF. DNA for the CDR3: TGTGCCAGCAGTTTATACGGGGGGGCTTACGAGCAGTACTTC.

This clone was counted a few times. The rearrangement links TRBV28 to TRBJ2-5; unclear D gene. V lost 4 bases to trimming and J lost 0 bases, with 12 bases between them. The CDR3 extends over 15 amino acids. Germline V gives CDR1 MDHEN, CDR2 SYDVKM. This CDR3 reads CASSSTTEDQETQYF. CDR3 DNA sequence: TGTGCCAGCAGTTCAACAACAGAAGACCAAGAGACCCAGTACTTC.

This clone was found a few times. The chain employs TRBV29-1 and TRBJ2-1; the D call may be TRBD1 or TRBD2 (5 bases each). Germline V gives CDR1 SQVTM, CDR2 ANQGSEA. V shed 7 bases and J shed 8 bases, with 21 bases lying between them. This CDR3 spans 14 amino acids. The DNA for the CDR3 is TGCAGCGCCCACGGGGCTCCCGGGCTGGATGAGCAGTTCTTC. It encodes CSAHGAPGLDEQFF.

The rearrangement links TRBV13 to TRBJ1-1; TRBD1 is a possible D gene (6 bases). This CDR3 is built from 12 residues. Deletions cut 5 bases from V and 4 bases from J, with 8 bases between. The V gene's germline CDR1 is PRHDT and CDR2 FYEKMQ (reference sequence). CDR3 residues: CASSPTGTEAFF. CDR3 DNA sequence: TGTGCCAGCAGCCCGACAGGCACTGAAGCTTTCTTT.

CDR3: CASSPGTGGYEQYF. The CDR3 bases are TGTGCCAGCAGCCCCGGGACAGGGGGCTACGAGCAGTACTTC. The J gene is TRBJ2-7, the V gene TRBV7-6; TRBD1 agrees at 11 bases. Germline CDR1 SGHVS, CDR2 FNYEAQ. Unmatched junction bases numbered 3, after V lost 5 bases and J lost 3 bases. The CDR3 sequence is 14 residues long.

The CDR3 region has the DNA TGCGCCAGCAGCCCCGGGACAACGAACACCGGGGAGCTGTTTTTT. This gives the protein CASSPGTTNTGELFF. The V and J genes are TRBV5-1 and TRBJ2-2; maybe TRBD1 (6 bases). The CDR3 totals 15 residues. V dropped 4 bases and J dropped 0 bases, with 10 bases sitting between them. Germline loops: CDR1 SGHRS, CDR2 YFSETQ.

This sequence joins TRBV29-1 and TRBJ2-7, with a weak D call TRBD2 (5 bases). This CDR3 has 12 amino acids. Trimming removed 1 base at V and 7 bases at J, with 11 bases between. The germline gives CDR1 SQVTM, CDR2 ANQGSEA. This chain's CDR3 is CSVEASGREQYF. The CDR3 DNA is TGCAGCGTTGAAGCTTCGGGAAGGGAGCAGTACTTC.

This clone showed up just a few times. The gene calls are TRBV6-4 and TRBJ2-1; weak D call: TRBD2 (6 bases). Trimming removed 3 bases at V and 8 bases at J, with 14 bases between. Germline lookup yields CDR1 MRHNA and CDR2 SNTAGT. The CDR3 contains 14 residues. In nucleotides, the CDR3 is TGTGCCAGCAGTGAGGCCGGGACTTCTGATGAGCAGTTCTTC. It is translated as CASSEAGTSDEQFF.

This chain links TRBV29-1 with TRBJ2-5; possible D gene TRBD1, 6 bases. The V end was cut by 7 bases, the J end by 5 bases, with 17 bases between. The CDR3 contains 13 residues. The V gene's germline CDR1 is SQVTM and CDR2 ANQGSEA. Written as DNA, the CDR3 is TGCAGCGCAGCCGAGCAGGGGCTGGAGACCCAGTACTTC. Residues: CSAAEQGLETQYF.

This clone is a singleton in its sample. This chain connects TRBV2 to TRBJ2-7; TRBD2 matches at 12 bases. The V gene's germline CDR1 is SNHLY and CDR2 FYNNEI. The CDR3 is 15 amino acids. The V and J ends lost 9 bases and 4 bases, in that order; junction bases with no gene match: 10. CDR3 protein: CASRTTTSGRYEQYF. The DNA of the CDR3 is TGTGCCAGTAGAACTACGACTAGCGGGAGATACGAGCAGTACTTC.

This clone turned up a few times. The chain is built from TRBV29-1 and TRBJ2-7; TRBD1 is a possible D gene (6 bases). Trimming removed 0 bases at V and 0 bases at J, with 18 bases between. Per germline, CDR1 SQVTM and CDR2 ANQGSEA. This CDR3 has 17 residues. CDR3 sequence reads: CSVEDRSFGTPSYEQYF. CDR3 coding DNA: TGCAGCGTTGAAGATCGAAGTTTCGGGACACCCTCCTACGAGCAGTACTTC.